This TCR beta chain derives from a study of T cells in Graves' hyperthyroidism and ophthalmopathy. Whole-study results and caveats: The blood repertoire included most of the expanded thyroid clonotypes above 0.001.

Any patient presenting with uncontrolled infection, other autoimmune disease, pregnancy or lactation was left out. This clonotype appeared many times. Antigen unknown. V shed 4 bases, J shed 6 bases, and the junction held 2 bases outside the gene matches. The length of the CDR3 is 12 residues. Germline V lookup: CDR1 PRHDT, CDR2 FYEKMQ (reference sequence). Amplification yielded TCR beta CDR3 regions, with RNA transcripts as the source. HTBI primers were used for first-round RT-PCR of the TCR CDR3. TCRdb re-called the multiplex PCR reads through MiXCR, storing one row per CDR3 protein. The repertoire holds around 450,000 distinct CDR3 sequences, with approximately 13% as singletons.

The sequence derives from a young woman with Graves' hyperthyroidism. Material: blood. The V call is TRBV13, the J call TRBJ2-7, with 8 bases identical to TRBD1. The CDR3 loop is CASSSTGAEQYF. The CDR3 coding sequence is TGTGCCAGCAGCTCGACAGGGGCCGAGCAGTACTTC.